The text below deals with one T cell receptor beta chain. This entry belongs to a study of blood T cell repertoires in COVID-19. Overall study: The cDNA or gDNA used as material had been derived from T cells, B-cell-depleted T cells, or PBMCs.

Germline loops: CDR1 SGHVS, CDR2 FNYEAQ. With 5 bases clipped from V and 4 bases from J, the junction kept 11 bases outside the gene matches. This CDR3 comprises 16 residues. The repertoire was sequenced with immunoSEQ multiplex PCR; TCRdb's copy has only in-frame clones and lacks some. The data hold over 120,000 clones, with approximately 84% observed a single time. Sequencing was carried out using peripheral blood. The chain carries TRBV7-6 and TRBJ2-7, with 10 bases fitting TRBD1. The TCR originated in a woman aged 55-70 years with acute or convalescent COVID-19. The DNA of the CDR3 is TGTGCCAGCAGCCTGTGGACAGGGGGAGACAGGTACGAGCAGTACTTC. Protein: CASSLWTGGDRYEQYF.